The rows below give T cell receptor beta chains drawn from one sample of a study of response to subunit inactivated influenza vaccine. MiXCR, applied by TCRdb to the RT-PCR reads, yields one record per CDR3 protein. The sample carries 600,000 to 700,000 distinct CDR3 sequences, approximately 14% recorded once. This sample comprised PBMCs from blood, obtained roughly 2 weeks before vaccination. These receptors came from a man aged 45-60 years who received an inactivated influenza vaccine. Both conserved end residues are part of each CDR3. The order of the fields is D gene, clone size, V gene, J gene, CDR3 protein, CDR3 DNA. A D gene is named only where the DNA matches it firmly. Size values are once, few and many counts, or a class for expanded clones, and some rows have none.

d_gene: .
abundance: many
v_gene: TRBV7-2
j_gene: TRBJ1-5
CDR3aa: CASSLDRQPQHF
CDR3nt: TGTGCCAGCAGCTTAGACCGGCAGCCCCAGCATTTT

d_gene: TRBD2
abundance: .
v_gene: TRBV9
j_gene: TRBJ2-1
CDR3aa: CASSVAGTSGFNEQFF
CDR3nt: TGTGCCAGCAGCGTTGCCGGGACTAGCGGATTCAATGAGCAGTTCTTC

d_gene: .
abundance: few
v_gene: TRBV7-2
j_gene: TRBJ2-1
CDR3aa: CASSLAGGRYEQFF
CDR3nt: TGTGCCAGCAGCTTAGCGGGGGGGCGCTATGAGCAGTTCTTC

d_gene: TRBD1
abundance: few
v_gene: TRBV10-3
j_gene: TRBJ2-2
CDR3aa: CAIRQGARTGELFF
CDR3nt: TGTGCCATCAGACAGGGGGCGCGCACCGGGGAGCTGTTTTTT

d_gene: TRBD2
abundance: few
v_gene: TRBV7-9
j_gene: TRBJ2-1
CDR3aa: CASSLLSFERDYNEQFF
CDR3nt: TGTGCCAGCAGCTTATTAAGTTTTGAGCGGGACTACAATGAGCAGTTCTTC

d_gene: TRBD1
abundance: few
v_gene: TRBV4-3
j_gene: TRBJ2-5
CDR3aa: CASSQEDRALETQYF
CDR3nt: TGCGCCAGCAGCCAAGAAGACAGGGCATTAGAGACCCAGTACTTC

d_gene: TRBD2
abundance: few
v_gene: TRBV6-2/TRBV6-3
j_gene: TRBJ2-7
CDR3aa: CASSRPPGLAFHEQYF
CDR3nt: TGTGCCAGCAGCCGCCCCCCGGGACTAGCGTTCCACGAGCAGTACTTC

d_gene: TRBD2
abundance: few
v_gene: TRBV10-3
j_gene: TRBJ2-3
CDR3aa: CAIRGTPGLAGGPGADTQYF
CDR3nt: TGTGCCATCAGGGGGACACCGGGACTAGCGGGGGGCCCGGGGGCAGATACGCAGTATTTT

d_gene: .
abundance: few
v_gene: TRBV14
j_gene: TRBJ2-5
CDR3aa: CASSQVGDFGETQYF
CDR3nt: TGTGCCAGCAGCCAAGTTGGGGATTTCGGAGAGACCCAGTACTTC

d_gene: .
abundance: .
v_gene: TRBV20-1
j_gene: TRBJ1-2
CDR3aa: CSAPRSGGMYTF
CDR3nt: TGCAGTGCTCCCCGATCGGGAGGGATGTACACCTTC

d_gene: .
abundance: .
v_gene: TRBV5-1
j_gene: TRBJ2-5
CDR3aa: CASSTTGYQETQYF
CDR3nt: TGCGCCAGCAGCACGACAGGTTACCAAGAGACCCAGTACTTC

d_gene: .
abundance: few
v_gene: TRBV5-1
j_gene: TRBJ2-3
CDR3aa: CASSSSTGLHLYTQYF
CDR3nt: TGCGCCAGCAGCTCCAGCACGGGACTCCATTTGTATACGCAGTATTTT

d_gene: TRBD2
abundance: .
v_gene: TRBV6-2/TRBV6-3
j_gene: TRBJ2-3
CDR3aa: CASSLTSGSSKKDTQYF
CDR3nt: TGTGCCAGCAGCCTAACTAGCGGGAGTTCGAAAAAAGATACGCAGTATTTT

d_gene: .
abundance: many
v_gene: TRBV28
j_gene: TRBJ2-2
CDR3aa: CASTLSGTTDATTNTGELFF
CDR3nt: TGTGCCAGCACCTTATCCGGGACAACGGACGCCACAACGAACACCGGGGAGCTGTTTTTT

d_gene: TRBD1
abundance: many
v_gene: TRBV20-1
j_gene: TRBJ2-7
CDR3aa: CSATFQTGGEQYF
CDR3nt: TGCAGTGCTACATTTCAGACAGGGGGCGAGCAGTACTTC

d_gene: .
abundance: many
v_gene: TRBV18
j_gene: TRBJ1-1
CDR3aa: CASSPYRIGDREATEAFF
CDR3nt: TGTGCCAGCTCACCATATAGGATAGGAGACCGAGAGGCCACTGAAGCTTTCTTT

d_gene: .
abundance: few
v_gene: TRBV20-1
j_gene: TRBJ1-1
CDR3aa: CSARPTRKNTEAFF
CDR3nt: TGCAGTGCTAGACCCACACGCAAGAACACTGAAGCTTTCTTT

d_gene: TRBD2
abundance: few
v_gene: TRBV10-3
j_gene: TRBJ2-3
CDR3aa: CAISSSSGLAGATQYF
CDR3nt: TGTGCCATCAGTTCCTCGTCGGGACTAGCGGGTGCTACGCAGTATTTT

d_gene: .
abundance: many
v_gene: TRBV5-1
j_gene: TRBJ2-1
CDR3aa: CASSFGSRKNEQFF
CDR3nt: TGCGCCAGCAGCTTCGGATCCCGTAAGAATGAGCAGTTCTTC

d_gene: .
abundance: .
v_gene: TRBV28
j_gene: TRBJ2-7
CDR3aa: CASARASYEQYF
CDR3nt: TGTGCCAGCGCCAGGGCCTCCTACGAGCAGTACTTC

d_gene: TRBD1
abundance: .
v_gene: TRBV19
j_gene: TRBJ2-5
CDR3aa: CATSRTGGPIETQYF
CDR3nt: TGTGCCACTTCAAGGACAGGGGGTCCCATAGAGACCCAGTACTTC

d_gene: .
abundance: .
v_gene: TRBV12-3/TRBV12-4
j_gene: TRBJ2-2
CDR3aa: CASSPLWAGELFF
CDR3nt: TGTGCCAGCAGCCCCCTTTGGGCCGGGGAGCTGTTTTTT